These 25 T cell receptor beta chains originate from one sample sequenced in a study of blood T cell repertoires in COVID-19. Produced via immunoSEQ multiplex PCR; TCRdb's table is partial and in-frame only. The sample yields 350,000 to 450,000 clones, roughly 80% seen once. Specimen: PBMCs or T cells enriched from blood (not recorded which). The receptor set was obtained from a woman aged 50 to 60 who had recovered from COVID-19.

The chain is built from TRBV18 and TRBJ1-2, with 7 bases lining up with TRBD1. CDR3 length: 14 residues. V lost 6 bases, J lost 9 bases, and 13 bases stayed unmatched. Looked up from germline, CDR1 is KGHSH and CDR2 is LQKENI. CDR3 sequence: CASSQEDRSSRYTF. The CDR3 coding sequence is TGTGCCAGCTCCCAAGAGGACAGGAGCTCGCGCTACACCTTC.

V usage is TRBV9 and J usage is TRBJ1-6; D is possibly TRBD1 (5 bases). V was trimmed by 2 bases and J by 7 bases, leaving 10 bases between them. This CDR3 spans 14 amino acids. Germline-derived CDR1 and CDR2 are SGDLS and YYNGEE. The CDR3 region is CASSVTGENSPLHF. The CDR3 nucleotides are TGTGCCAGCAGCGTGACGGGGGAAAATTCACCCCTCCACTTT. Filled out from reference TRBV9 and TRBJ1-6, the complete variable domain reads DSGVTQTPKHLITATGQRVTLRCSPRSGDLSVYWYQQSLDQGLQFLIQYYNGEERAKGNILERFSAQQFPDLHSELNLSSLELGDSALYFCASSVTGENSPLHFGNGTRLTVT.

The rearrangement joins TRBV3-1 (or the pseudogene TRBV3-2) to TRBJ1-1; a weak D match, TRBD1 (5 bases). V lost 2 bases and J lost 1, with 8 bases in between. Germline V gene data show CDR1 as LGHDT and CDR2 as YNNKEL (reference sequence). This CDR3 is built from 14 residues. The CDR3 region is CASSQNTGNTEAFF. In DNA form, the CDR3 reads TGTGCCAGCAGCCAAAACACAGGGAACACTGAAGCTTTCTTT.

CDR3 DNA sequence: TGTGCCAGCAGCTTGGATACGGCTGGGGCCAACGTCCTGACTTTC. Its protein product is CASSLDTAGANVLTF. This chain joins TRBV5-6 and TRBJ2-6; D remains unclear. Germline CDR1 and CDR2: SGHDT and YYEEEE. CDR3 length: 15 amino acids. V lost 0 bases and J 2 bases, leaving 6 bases between the germline ends.

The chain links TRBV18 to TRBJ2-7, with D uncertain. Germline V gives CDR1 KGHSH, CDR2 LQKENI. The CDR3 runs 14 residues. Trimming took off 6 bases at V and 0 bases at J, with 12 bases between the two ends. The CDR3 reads CASSPALSSYEQYF. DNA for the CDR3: TGTGCCAGCTCGCCAGCTTTGAGCTCCTACGAGCAGTACTTC.

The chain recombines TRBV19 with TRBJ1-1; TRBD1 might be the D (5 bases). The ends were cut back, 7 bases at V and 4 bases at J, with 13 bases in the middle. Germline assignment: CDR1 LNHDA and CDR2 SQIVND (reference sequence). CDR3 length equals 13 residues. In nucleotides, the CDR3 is TGTGCCAGTAAAGTCGCAGGGCCCACTGAAGCTTTCTTT. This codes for CASKVAGPTEAFF. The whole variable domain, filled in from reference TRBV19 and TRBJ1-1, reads DGGITQSPKYLFRKEGQNVTLSCEQNLNHDAMYWYRQDPGQGLRLIYYSQIVNDFQKGDIAEGYSVSREKKESFPLTVTSAQKNPTAFYLCASKVAGPTEAFFGQGTRLTVV.

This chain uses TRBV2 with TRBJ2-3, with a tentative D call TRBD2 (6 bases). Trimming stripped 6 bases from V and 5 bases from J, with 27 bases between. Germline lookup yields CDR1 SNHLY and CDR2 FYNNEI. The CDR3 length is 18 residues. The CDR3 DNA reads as TGTGCCAGCAGGCCTCTCATCTGGACGGACTATGGAGGAGATACGCAGTATTTT. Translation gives CASRPLIWTDYGGDTQYF.

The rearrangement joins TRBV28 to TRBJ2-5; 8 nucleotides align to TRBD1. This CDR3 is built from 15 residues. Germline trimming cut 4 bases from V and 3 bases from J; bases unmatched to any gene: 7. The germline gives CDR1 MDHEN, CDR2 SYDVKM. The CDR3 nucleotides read TGTGCCAGCAGTTCCTCCCGGGACAGGAAAGAGACCCAGTACTTC. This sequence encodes CASSSSRDRKETQYF.

CDR3 sequence (DNA): TGCGCCAGCAGCTTGGCGGGGACAGGGCCCCGGGATGAGACCCAGTACTTC. This gives the protein CASSLAGTGPRDETQYF. V gene TRBV5-1 combines with J gene TRBJ2-5, with 9 bases aligning to TRBD1. The V gene end was trimmed by 0 bases and the J gene end by 5 bases; junction bases not matched to a gene: 11. The CDR3 spans 17 residues. Germline assignment: CDR1 SGHRS and CDR2 YFSETQ.

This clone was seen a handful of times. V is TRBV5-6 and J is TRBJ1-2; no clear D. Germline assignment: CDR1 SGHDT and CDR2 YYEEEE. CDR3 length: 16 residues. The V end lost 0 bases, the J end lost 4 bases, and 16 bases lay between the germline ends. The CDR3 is CASSLDPRVLGYGYTF. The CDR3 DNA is TGTGCCAGCAGCTTGGATCCGAGGGTGCTTGGCTATGGCTACACCTTC. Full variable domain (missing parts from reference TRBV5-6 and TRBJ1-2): DAGVTQSPTHLIKTRGQQVTLRCSPKSGHDTVSWYQQALGQGPQFIFQYYEEEERQRGNFPDRFSGHQFPNYSSELNVNALLLGDSALYLCASSLDPRVLGYGYTFGSGTRLTVV.

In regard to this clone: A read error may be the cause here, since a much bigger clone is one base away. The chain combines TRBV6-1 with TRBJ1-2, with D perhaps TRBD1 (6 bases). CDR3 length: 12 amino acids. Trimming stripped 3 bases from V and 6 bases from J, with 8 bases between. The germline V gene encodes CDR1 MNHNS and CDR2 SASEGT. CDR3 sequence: CASSESGDGYTF. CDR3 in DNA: TGTGCCAGCAGTGAGTCAGGGGATGGCTACACCTTC.

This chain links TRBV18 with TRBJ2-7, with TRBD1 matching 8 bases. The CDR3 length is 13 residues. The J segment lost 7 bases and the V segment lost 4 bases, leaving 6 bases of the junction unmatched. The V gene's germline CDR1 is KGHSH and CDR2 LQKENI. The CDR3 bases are TGTGCCAGCTCACAGACAGGGGATCAGGAGCAGTACTTC. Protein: CASSQTGDQEQYF.

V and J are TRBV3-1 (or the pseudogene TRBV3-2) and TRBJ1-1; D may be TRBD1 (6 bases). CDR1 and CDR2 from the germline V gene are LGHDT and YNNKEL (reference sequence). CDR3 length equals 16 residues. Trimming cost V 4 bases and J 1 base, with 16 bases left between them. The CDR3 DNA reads TGTGCCAGCAGCCCCTTTCTGGGCAGGGGGAACACTGAAGCTTTCTTT. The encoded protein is CASSPFLGRGNTEAFF.

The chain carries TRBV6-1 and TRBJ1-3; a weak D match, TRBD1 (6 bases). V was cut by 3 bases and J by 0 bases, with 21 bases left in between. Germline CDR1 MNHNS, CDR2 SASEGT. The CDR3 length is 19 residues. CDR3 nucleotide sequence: TGTGCCAGCAGTGACACAGTACACCTACAGGGAAGCTCTGGAAACACCATATATTTT. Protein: CASSDTVHLQGSSGNTIYF.

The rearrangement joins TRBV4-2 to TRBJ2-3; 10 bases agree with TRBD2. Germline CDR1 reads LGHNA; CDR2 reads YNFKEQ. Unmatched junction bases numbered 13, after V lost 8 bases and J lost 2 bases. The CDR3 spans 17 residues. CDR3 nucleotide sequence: TGTGCCAGCTCTGGGCTAGCGGGGGAGATGAACACAGATACGCAGTATTTT. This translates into CASSGLAGEMNTDTQYF.

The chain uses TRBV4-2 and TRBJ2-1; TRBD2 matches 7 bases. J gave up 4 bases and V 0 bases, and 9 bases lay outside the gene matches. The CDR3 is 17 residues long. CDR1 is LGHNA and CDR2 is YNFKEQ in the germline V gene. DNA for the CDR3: TGTGCCAGCAGCCAAGATGGGGCGGGAGCTTTTTACAATGAGCAGTTCTTC. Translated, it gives CASSQDGAGAFYNEQFF.

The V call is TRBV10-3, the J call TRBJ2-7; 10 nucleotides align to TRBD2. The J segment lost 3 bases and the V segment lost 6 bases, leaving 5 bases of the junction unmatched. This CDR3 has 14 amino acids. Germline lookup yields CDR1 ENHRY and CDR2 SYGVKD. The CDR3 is CAISPGLANYEQYF. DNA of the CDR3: TGTGCCATCAGCCCGGGACTAGCGAACTACGAGCAGTACTTC.

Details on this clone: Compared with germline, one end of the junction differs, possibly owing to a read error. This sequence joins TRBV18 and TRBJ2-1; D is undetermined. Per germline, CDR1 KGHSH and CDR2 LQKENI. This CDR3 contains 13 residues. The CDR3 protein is CTSSPPTVNEQFF. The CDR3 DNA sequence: TGTACCAGCTCACCCCCTACGGTCAATGAGCAGTTCTTC. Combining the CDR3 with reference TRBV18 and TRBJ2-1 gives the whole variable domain NAGVMQNPRHLVRRRGQEARLRCSPMKGHSHVYWYRQLPEEGLKFMVYLQKENIIDESGMPKERFSAEFPKEGPSILRIQQVVRGDSAAYFCTSSPPTVNEQFFGPGTRLTVL.

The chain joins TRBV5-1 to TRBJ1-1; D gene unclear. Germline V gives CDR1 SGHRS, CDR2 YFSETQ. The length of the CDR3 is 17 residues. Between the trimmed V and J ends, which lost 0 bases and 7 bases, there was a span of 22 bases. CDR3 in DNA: TGCGCCAGCAGCTTGGGTGGCCCCCGGGCGCAGGAGGGTGAAGCTTTCTTT. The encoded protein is CASSLGGPRAQEGEAFF.

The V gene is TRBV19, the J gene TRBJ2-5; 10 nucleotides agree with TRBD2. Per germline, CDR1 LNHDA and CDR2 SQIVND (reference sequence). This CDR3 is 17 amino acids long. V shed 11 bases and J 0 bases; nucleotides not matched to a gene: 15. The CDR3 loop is CAPRGASGGGYQETQYF. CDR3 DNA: TGTGCCCCTAGGGGGGCTAGCGGGGGCGGGTACCAAGAGACCCAGTACTTC. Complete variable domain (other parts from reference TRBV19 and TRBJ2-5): DGGITQSPKYLFRKEGQNVTLSCEQNLNHDAMYWYRQDPGQGLRLIYYSQIVNDFQKGDIAEGYSVSREKKESFPLTVTSAQKNPTAFYLCAPRGASGGGYQETQYFGPGTRLLVL.

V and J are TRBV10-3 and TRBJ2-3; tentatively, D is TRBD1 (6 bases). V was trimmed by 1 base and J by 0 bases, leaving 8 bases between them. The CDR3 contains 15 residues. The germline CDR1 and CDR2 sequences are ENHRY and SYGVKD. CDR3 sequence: CAISEYDRSTDTQYF. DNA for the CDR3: TGTGCCATCAGTGAGTACGACAGGAGCACAGATACGCAGTATTTT.

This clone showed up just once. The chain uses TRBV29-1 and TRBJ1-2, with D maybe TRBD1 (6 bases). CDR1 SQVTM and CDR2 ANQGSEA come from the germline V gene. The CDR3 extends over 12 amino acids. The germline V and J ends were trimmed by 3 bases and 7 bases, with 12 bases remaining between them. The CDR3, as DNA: TGCAGCGTTGACACAGGGAAAGTTGGCTACACCTTC. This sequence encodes CSVDTGKVGYTF.

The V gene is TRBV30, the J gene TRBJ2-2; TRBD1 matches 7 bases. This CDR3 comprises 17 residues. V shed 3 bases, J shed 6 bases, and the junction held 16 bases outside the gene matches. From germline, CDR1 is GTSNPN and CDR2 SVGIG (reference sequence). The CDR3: CAWRTGYGGINPGELFF. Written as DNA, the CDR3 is TGTGCCTGGAGGACAGGGTATGGCGGTATTAATCCCGGGGAGCTGTTTTTT.

Written as DNA, the CDR3 is TGTGCCAGCAGCGTAGAGTCCTCGGGTAGCTTGCTAGATACGCAGTATTTT. This gives the protein CASSVESSGSLLDTQYF. J is TRBJ2-3 and V is TRBV9; no firm D call. CDR1 SGDLS and CDR2 YYNGEE come from the germline V gene. CDR3 length: 17 residues. The ends were cut back, 0 bases at V and 5 bases at J, with 19 bases in the middle.

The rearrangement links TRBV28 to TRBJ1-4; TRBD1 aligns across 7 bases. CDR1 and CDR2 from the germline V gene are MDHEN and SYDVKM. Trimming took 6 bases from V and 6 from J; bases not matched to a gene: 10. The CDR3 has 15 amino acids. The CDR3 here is CASSDTGEADEKLFF. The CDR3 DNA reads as TGTGCCAGCAGCGATACAGGGGAAGCGGATGAAAAACTGTTTTTT.